Described below is a single T cell receptor (beta chain) sequence and its context. What it recognizes is unknown. Each donor gave 2.5 to 3 ml of peripheral blood. The CDR3 contains 14 residues. Germline V gene sequence: CDR1 MNHEY, CDR2 SMNVEV (reference sequence). This entry is derived from a study of monozygotic twins with inflammatory bowel disease. Regarding the study as a whole: Concordance status among twins (concordant versus discordant) showed no link to repertoire similarity, possibly from limited power. Among IBD patients, fewer clonotypes were shared with others than among healthy twins, especially with disease activity.

TCRdb reworked the 5' RACE reads into one entry per CDR3 protein, no DNA. This repertoire includes fewer than 450,000 distinct CDR3 sequences. The sequence came from a human donor with ulcerative colitis or Crohn's disease, or a healthy co-twin of an affected twin (not recorded which). The sample was blood. This chain joins TRBV27 and TRBJ2-7; TCRdb selects TRBD2, and the lack of DNA leaves this call unchecked. The chain's CDR3 is CASSFSGYSYEQYF.